This TCR beta chain was retrieved from a study of OX40 agonist ivuxolimab in advanced cancers. J gave up 9 bases and V 4 bases, and 10 bases lay outside the gene matches. Germline CDR1 reads LGHNA; CDR2 reads YSLEER. This CDR3 is 17 amino acids long. Method: immunoSEQ multiplex PCR; TCRdb's copy keeps in-frame clones and lacks some. The data hold over 15,000 clones, with approximately 92% observed a single time. The V call is TRBV4-3, the J call TRBJ2-1, with 15 bases that match TRBD2. The sample consisted of CD4+ or CD8+ T cells sorted from blood, taken in a trial of the OX40 agonist ivuxolimab. The origin of this receptor is an adult with an advanced solid tumor such as melanoma, head and neck, liver or kidney cancer. DNA for the CDR3: TGCGCCAGCAGCCCAAGTTCCGGGACTAGCGGGAGGCGTGAGCAGTTCTTC. Its translation: CASSPSSGTSGRREQFF.